The rows below give T cell receptor beta chains drawn from one sample of a study of CD8 T cells in Susac syndrome. One entry per CDR3 protein, called by TCRdb with MiXCR from the immunoSEQ multiplex PCR reads. Here the sample spans approximately 120,000 distinct CDR3 sequences, about 95% being singletons. The sequencing sample was made of CD4+ T cells from PBMCs. These receptors all come from a human donor in good health. The CDR3 runs from the conserved cysteine through the conserved F or W. The D gene is left open where the match is weak. Clone size is shown for a subset of rows, as once, few, many or a class of expanded clone.

V	size	J	D	CDR3	DNA
TRBV20-1	few	TRBJ2-7	TRBD1	CSAQTGMREQYF	TGCAGTGCGCAGACAGGGATGCGCGAGCAGTACTTC
TRBV20-1	once	TRBJ1-6	TRBD1	CSARDRGQSYNSPLHF	TGCAGTGCTAGGGACAGGGGGCAATCCTATAATTCACCCCTCCACTTT
TRBV6-5	.	TRBJ2-2	TRBD2	CATHRGGGTGELFF	TGTGCCACCCACCGGGGGGGCGGCACCGGGGAGCTGTTTTTT
TRBV2	.	TRBJ1-4	.	CASRLTGATNEKLFF	TGTGCCAGCAGGTTAACAGGAGCAACTAATGAAAAACTGTTTTTT
TRBV18	.	TRBJ1-1	.	CASSPSMDTEAFF	TGTGCCAGCTCACCAAGCATGGACACTGAAGCTTTCTTT
TRBV20-1	.	TRBJ1-2	TRBD1	CSARDIGTAYGYTF	TGCAGTGCTAGAGATATCGGGACAGCTTATGGCTACACCTTC
TRBV20-1	.	TRBJ2-5	TRBD1	CSARQGAETQYF	TGCAGTGCTAGGCAGGGGGCTGAGACCCAGTACTTC
TRBV18	.	TRBJ2-1	.	CASSPDSLNEQFF	TGTGCCAGCTCACCGGACAGCCTCAATGAGCAGTTCTTC
TRBV5-1	.	TRBJ2-1	TRBD2	CASSATSGRANEQFF	TGCGCCAGCAGCGCCACTAGCGGGAGGGCCAATGAGCAGTTCTTC
TRBV12-3/TRBV12-4	.	TRBJ2-2	TRBD2	CASTPGGLYTGELFF	TGTGCCAGCACCCCGGGAGGACTATACACCGGGGAGCTGTTTTTT
TRBV6-5	.	TRBJ1-1	.	CASSYSEVGRNTEAFF	TGTGCCAGCAGTTACTCGGAGGTGGGGAGGAACACTGAAGCTTTCTTT
TRBV5-1	.	TRBJ1-4	.	CASSLERGDEKLFF	TGCGCCAGCAGCTTGGAACGGGGGGATGAAAAACTGTTTTTT
TRBV2	.	TRBJ2-5	.	CASSETGWARETQYF	TGTGCCAGCAGTGAAACAGGCTGGGCCCGGGAGACCCAGTACTTC
TRBV2	.	TRBJ2-7	TRBD1	CASRTDRGPSYEQYF	TGTGCCAGCAGGACGGACAGGGGGCCCTCCTACGAGCAGTACTTC
TRBV9	.	TRBJ1-1	.	CASSVATNTEAFF	TGTGCCAGCAGCGTAGCGACGAACACTGAAGCTTTCTTT
TRBV7-2	.	TRBJ2-5	.	CASSLVSSGVRETQYF	TGTGCCAGCAGCTTAGTATCGTCAGGAGTCCGAGAGACCCAGTACTTC
TRBV24-1	.	TRBJ1-2	TRBD1	CATSGRATGNGYTF	TGTGCCACCAGTGGGAGGGCGACAGGGAATGGCTACACCTTC
TRBV5-1	.	TRBJ1-2	TRBD1	CASSLDRGPYGYTF	TGCGCCAGCAGCTTGGACAGGGGGCCCTATGGCTACACCTTC
TRBV6-2/TRBV6-3	.	TRBJ1-1	TRBD1	CASSLQGGQKAFF	TGTGCCAGCAGTCTACAGGGGGGCCAGAAGGCTTTCTTT
TRBV29-1	.	TRBJ1-1	.	CSVGDVGTEAFF	TGCAGCGTTGGTGACGTTGGCACTGAAGCTTTCTTT
TRBV20-1	.	TRBJ2-5	.	CSARDRRRAETQYF	TGCAGTGCTAGAGATCGGCGGAGGGCAGAGACCCAGTACTTC
TRBV7-8	.	TRBJ1-6	TRBD1	CASSSARGNSPLHF	TGTGCCAGCAGCTCTGCCAGGGGGAATTCACCCCTCCACTTT
TRBV6-5	.	TRBJ2-7	TRBD1	CASSQQGFYEQYF	TGTGCCAGCAGTCAACAGGGGTTCTACGAGCAGTACTTC
TRBV18	.	TRBJ2-3	TRBD2	CASSPSAGIPTDTQYF	TGTGCCAGCTCACCCTCAGCGGGGATACCCACAGATACGCAGTATTTT
TRBV6-5	.	TRBJ2-3	.	CASAGDTDTQYF	TGTGCCAGCGCAGGGGACACAGATACGCAGTATTTT
TRBV5-4	.	TRBJ2-1	TRBD2	CASSSGTSMSHEQFF	TGTGCCAGCAGTTCCGGGACTAGCATGTCCCATGAGCAGTTCTTC
TRBV29-1	.	TRBJ1-2	TRBD1	CSVGDSYGYTF	TGCAGCGTCGGGGACAGCTATGGCTACACCTTC
TRBV18	once	TRBJ2-6	.	CASSPVKLSGANVLTF	TGTGCCAGCTCACCTGTAAAGCTATCTGGGGCCAACGTCCTGACTTTC
TRBV20-1	.	TRBJ2-5	TRBD1	CSAREAGPSTGETQYF	TGCAGTGCTAGAGAGGCAGGACCCTCGACAGGGGAGACCCAGTACTTC
TRBV2	once	TRBJ2-2	TRBD2	CASRGLAGNTGELFF	TGTGCCAGCAGGGGACTAGCGGGGAACACCGGGGAGCTGTTTTTT
TRBV5-4	.	TRBJ2-1	.	CASSPGGASSYNEQFF	TGTGCCAGCAGCCCAGGGGGGGCGAGCTCCTACAATGAGCAGTTCTTC
TRBV29-1	.	TRBJ2-3	TRBD2	CSVREGLLVHTQYF	TGCAGCGTCCGGGAGGGACTACTCGTTCATACGCAGTATTTT
TRBV23-1	.	TRBJ2-6	TRBD2	CASSREGLSGANVLTF	TGCGCCAGCAGTCGGGAGGGACTCTCTGGGGCCAACGTCCTGACTTTC
TRBV29-1	.	TRBJ2-5	.	CSVGTKETQYF	TGCAGCGTTGGGACAAAAGAGACCCAGTACTTC
TRBV9	.	TRBJ2-2	.	CASSVEGLGELFF	TGTGCCAGCAGCGTAGAAGGCTTGGGGGAGCTGTTTTTT
TRBV7-9	once	TRBJ2-1	.	CASSPPPRFGPHEQFF	TGTGCCAGCAGCCCACCTCCCAGATTTGGGCCCCATGAGCAGTTCTTC
TRBV20-1	.	TRBJ2-3	.	CSAKQWRGFRTDTQYF	TGCAGTGCCAAACAGTGGCGGGGATTCCGCACAGATACGCAGTATTTT
TRBV23-1	.	TRBJ2-1	.	CASSQSPASWDNEQFF	TGCGCCAGCAGTCAATCACCGGCCTCTTGGGACAATGAGCAGTTCTTC
TRBV6-6	.	TRBJ1-2	.	CASSYPEYGYTF	TGTGCCAGCAGTTACCCTGAATATGGCTACACCTTC
TRBV25-1	once	TRBJ1-1	TRBD1	CASSELGTGLDTEAFF	TGTGCCAGCAGTGAATTGGGGACAGGGTTGGACACTGAAGCTTTCTTT
TRBV5-1	.	TRBJ1-1	.	CASTPYEGRNTEAFF	TGCGCCAGCACCCCCTATGAAGGGAGGAACACTGAAGCTTTCTTT
TRBV25-1	.	TRBJ2-7	TRBD2	CASSGGDEQYF	TGTGCCAGCAGCGGGGGGGACGAGCAGTACTTC
TRBV30	once	TRBJ2-5	.	CAWSVLEFGYRETQYF	TGTGCCTGGAGTGTACTTGAGTTCGGGTACCGGGAGACCCAGTACTTC